The sequence of this T cell receptor (beta chain) was determined in a study of blood T cell repertoires in COVID-19 (dated by TCRdb to 2019 to 2021). In the study overall: Samples from collaborators originated in the United States, Italy and Spain and spanned both the acute and convalescent phases of COVID-19. Samples came from the ongoing ImmuneRACE study (first 160 participants) plus 1,254 subjects from 6 global collaborators. Where available, HLA class I and class II types were obtained from metadata supplied by the sample provider rather than from assay-based typing. The repertoires were made available in a free public database intended to serve as a resource for research on the immune response to SARS-CoV-2. The prospective study material was composed of cDNA or gDNA derived from T cells, B-cell-depleted T cells, or PBMCs. Sample metadata almost always included a de-identified subject ID, COVID-19 status, age in years and sex. Deeply sampled blood TCRbeta repertoires from subjects exposed to, actively infected with, or recovered from COVID-19 were included in the dataset. Broad study findings and their caveats: How much clinical and demographic metadata was included differed by source and by participant, and the metadata was provided uncurated.

TCRbeta CDR3 regions were amplified from genomic DNA by means of the immunoSEQ Assay, a bias-controlled multiplex PCR. On the study's bioinformatics: The number of nucleated cells in each sample was estimated from the amplification of reference gene primers within the assay. Sequence reads were collapsed and filtered to measure the absolute abundance of every unique TCRbeta CDR3 rearrangement. For each sample, productive Simpson clonality was calculated as the square root of Simpson's diversity index across productive rearrangements. The table was pulled from immuneACCESS by TCRdb, which kept in-frame rearrangements only. Such tables lose some clones; where checked, under half of the loss comes from unresolved V genes, and the rest has no known cause. That table supplies the V and J calls and clone size; D and trimming were determined from the DNA. The sample table contains about 49,000 clones; only one count was recorded for 87% of them. Jointly, the top ten make up more than 2% of the sample.

V sheds 5 bases and J sheds 3 bases, leaving 14 bases between their ends. CDR1 is given as MNHEY and CDR2 as SVGAGI, both from the germline V gene. There are 15 amino acids in the CDR3, from cysteine to phenylalanine inclusive. The DNA shown is the 45-base CDR3, in frame from base 1. One collaborating source in Seattle enrolled patients while the patients were actively infected and followed the patients over time throughout the course of disease. Each collaborating institution followed its own protocols to collect whole blood in K2EDTA tubes. For TCRbeta analysis, collaborators shipped samples in one of three forms: frozen whole blood, isolated PBMCs, or DNA extracted from either of those sample types. With regard to this clone: Its antigen is currently not known. One base away there is no much larger clone; base qualities are not given.

The sequenced material came from peripheral blood. The V and J genes are TRBV6-5 and TRBJ1-5; TRBD1 is perhaps the D gene, given 5 matching bases. The receptor's source is a woman of 80 years or more with COVID-19, enrolled during active disease. The encoded CDR3 is CASSTSGGNNQPQHF. The DNA sequence is given as TGTGCCAGCAGTACCTCGGGGGGGAACAATCAGCCCCAGCATTTT.